This TCR beta chain stems from a study of cytomegalovirus exposure and HLA in healthy donors. CDR3 length equals 14 residues. After removal of 6 bases from V and 2 bases from J, the junction contained 6 bases not matched to a gene. Germline V gene sequence: CDR1 KGHSH, CDR2 LQKENI. PCR amplification relied on 60 Vbeta primers (plus 13 Jbeta primers). Profiled with immunoSEQ multiplex PCR; TCRdb holds only in-frame clones, not every one. The sample contains 180,000 or so clones, roughly 8.7% of which appear only once. Overall study results and limits: A previous analysis found most TCR beta V segments productive roughly 87% or roughly 30% of the time.

As concerns this clone: The antigen remains undetermined.

The chain employs TRBV18 and TRBJ2-7, with TRBD1 matching over 8 bases. This clonotype was sampled from a woman in her 30s in good health and CMV-seropositive. Sequencing used PBMCs. CDR3: CASSPGQVPYEQYF. In nucleotides, the CDR3 is TGTGCCAGCTCCCCGGGACAGGTCCCCTACGAGCAGTACTTC.